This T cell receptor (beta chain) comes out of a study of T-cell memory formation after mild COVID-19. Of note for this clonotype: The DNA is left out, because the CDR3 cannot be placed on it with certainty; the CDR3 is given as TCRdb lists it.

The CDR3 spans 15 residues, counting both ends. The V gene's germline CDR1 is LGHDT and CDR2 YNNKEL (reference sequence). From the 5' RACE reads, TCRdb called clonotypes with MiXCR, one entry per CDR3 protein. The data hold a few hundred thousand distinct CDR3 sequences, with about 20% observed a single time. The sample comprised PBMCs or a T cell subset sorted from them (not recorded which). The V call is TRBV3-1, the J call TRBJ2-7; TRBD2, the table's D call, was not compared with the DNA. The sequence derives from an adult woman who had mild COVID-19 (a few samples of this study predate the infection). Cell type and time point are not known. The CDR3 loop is CASSLTSAAGVPKYF.